Sequencing of this TCR beta chain was carried out in a study of T cell responses to AZD1222 COVID-19 vaccine. Produced via immunoSEQ multiplex PCR; TCRdb's table is partial and in-frame only. The sample carries around 120,000 clones, around 90% recorded once. The ends lost 5 bases at V and 4 bases at J; junction bases unmatched: 7. The germline gives CDR1 MDHEN, CDR2 SYDVKM. This CDR3 has 15 residues. A few counts support this clone. The sample in question was peripheral blood, obtained 28 days after the second AZD1222 dose. The gene calls are TRBV28 and TRBJ1-4; 7 nucleotides align to TRBD1. This sequence originates from an adult who received the AZD1222 COVID-19 vaccine. The CDR3 DNA is TGTGCCAGCAGTCCCCGACAGGGTTTTAATGAAAAACTGTTTTTT. Translation gives CASSPRQGFNEKLFF.